This TCR beta chain was recorded in a study of blood T cell repertoires in COVID-19. As for the study in general: Both acute and convalescent COVID-19 samples were obtained from the United States, Italy and Spain. PBMCs, B-cell-depleted T cells, or T cells were the source of the cDNA or gDNA that made up the material.

The method was immunoSEQ multiplex PCR; TCRdb's version includes in-frame clones alone and lacks a portion of them. The sample consists of approximately 69,000 clones, roughly 87% of them appearing once. Trimming at V came to 4 bases and at J to 2 bases, leaving 3 bases not matched to a gene. CDR3 length: 15 residues. Germline-derived CDR1 and CDR2 are SGHRS and YFSETQ. The chain links TRBV5-1 to TRBJ2-6, with 7 bases matching TRBD2. This receptor was identified in a woman at least 80 years old with acute or convalescent COVID-19. Sequenced sample: peripheral blood. The CDR3 here is CASSPGGTGANVLTF. The CDR3 coding sequence is TGCGCCAGCAGCCCGGGGGGAACTGGGGCCAACGTCCTGACTTTC.